Presented here are 8 T cell receptor beta chains from one specimen sequenced in a study of T cell responses to AZD1222 COVID-19 vaccine. TCRdb's copy holds only in-frame clones and misses some; the assay was immunoSEQ multiplex PCR. The data contain some 130,000 clones, more than 75% of them seen just once; the ten biggest clones take up roughly 4.3%. The sequencing here drew on peripheral blood, taken on day 0 of AZD1222 vaccination. Receptors were obtained from an adult in good health.

The CDR3 protein is CASKGSYNSPLHF. In DNA form, the CDR3 reads TGTGCCAGCAAGGGCTCCTATAATTCACCCCTCCACTTT. The rearrangement joins TRBV2 to TRBJ1-6, with no clear D. Trimming shortened V by 7 bases and J by 0 bases, and 4 bases separated the two germline ends. Germline V gene lookup returns CDR1 SNHLY and CDR2 FYNNEI. CDR3 length: 13 residues.

This chain joins TRBV6-2 or TRBV6-3 and TRBJ1-6; perhaps TRBD1 as D (6 bases). Germline lookup yields CDR1 MNHEY and CDR2 SVGEGT. V was trimmed by 1 base and J by 8 bases, leaving 9 bases between them. The length of the CDR3 is 14 residues. The CDR3: CASSYWGPDSPLHF. The CDR3 coding sequence is TGTGCCAGCAGTTACTGGGGGCCTGATTCACCCCTCCACTTT.

The chain is built from TRBV29-1 and TRBJ2-3; tentatively, D is TRBD2 (5 bases). The CDR3 runs 15 residues. Trimming cost V 4 bases and J 2 bases, with 16 bases left between them. Per germline, CDR1 SQVTM and CDR2 ANQGSEA. The CDR3 spells CSVVEGPPNTDTQYF. In nucleotides, the CDR3 is TGCAGCGTTGTTGAGGGCCCTCCTAACACAGATACGCAGTATTTT.

J is TRBJ2-2 and V is TRBV7-2, with a possible D match to TRBD2 (6 bases). V lost 5 bases and J 6 bases, leaving 13 bases between the germline ends. The CDR3 consists of 14 residues. In germline, CDR1 is SGHTA, CDR2 FQGNSA. CDR3 amino acids: CASSLLRGPGELFF. The DNA of the CDR3 is TGTGCCAGCAGCCTCCTGCGGGGCCCCGGGGAGCTGTTTTTT.

In DNA form, the CDR3 reads TGTGCCAGCAGCTCTAGGGGGCTCATGAACACTGAAGCTTTCTTT. It specifies CASSSRGLMNTEAFF. The V gene is TRBV4-2, the J gene TRBJ1-1, with 7 nucleotides matching TRBD1. The CDR3 consists of 15 residues. Germline V lookup: CDR1 LGHNA, CDR2 YNFKEQ. Trimming at V came to 5 bases and at J to 0 bases, leaving 6 bases not matched to a gene.

The chain is built from TRBV5-6 and TRBJ2-3, with a weak D call TRBD2 (6 bases). This CDR3 has 16 residues. Per germline, CDR1 SGHDT and CDR2 YYEEEE. V was clipped by 4 bases and J by 2 bases, with 17 bases between them. The CDR3 reads CASSRYLGGNTDTQYF. In DNA form, the CDR3 reads TGTGCCAGCAGCCGCTATCTGGGGGGTAACACAGATACGCAGTATTTT.

The chain carries TRBV19 and TRBJ2-3; 8 nucleotides line up with TRBD2. This CDR3 comprises 19 residues. V lost 0 bases to trimming and J lost 2 bases; unmatched junction nucleotides: 13. From germline, CDR1 is LNHDA and CDR2 SQIVND (reference sequence). CDR3 DNA sequence: TGTGCCAGTAGTATAGATACTTCCCTTAGCGGGGCACACACAGATACGCAGTATTTT. It is translated as CASSIDTSLSGAHTDTQYF.

The count of this clone is one. The rearrangement joins TRBV6-5 to TRBJ2-1, with D hard to call. In germline, CDR1 is MNHEY, CDR2 SVGAGI. V lost 4 bases to trimming and J lost 7 bases, with 17 bases between them. The CDR3 contains 15 residues. The CDR3 is CASSLSAISENEQFF. The CDR3, as DNA: TGTGCCAGCAGTTTATCCGCCATCTCGGAAAATGAGCAGTTCTTC.